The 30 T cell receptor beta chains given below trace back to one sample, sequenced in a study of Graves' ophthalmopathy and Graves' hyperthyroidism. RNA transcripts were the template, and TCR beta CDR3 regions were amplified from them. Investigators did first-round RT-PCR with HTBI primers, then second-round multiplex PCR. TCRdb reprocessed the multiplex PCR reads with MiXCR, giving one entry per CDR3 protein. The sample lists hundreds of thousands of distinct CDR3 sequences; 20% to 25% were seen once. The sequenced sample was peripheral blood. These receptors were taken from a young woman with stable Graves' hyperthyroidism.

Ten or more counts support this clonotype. The CDR3, as DNA: TGTGCCAGCAGTTATGGGACTAGCGGCCATGCCGCTGGGGCCAACGTCCTGACTTTC. It translates to CASSYGTSGHAAGANVLTF. V usage is TRBV6-2 or TRBV6-3 and J usage is TRBJ2-6, with TRBD2 matching over 11 bases. J lost 2 bases, V lost 3 bases, and 9 bases had no gene match. The CDR3 sequence is 19 residues long. CDR1 and CDR2 from the germline V gene are MNHEY and SVGEGT.

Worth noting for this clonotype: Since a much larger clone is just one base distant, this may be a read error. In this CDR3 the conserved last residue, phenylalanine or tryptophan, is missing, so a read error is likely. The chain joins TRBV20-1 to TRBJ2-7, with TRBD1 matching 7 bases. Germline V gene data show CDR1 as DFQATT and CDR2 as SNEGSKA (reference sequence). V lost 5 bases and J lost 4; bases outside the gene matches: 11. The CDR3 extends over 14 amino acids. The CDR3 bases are TGCAGTGCTCCGACAGGGTACCGACGATACGAGCAGTACTAC. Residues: CSAPTGYRRYEQYY.

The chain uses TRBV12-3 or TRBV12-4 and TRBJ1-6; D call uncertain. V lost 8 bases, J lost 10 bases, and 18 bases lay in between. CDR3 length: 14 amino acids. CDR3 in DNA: TGTGCCAGCGGCCCCTCGGGTTCGGGATCACCCCTCCACTTT. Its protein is CASGPSGSGSPLHF.

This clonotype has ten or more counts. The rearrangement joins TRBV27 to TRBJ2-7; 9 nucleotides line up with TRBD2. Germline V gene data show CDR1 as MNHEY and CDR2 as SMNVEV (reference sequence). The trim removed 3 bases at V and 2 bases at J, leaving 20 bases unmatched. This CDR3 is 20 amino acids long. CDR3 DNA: TGTGCCAGCAGTTTCCCGAGAGCGGCTATCACTCGGACTAGCGCCTACGAGCAGTACTTC. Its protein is CASSFPRAAITRTSAYEQYF.

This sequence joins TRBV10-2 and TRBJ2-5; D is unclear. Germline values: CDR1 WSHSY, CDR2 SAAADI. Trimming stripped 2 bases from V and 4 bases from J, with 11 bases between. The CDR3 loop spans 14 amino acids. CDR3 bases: TGCGCCAGCAGTGAGCAGGAGTGGGGAGAGACCCAGTACTTC. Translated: CASSEQEWGETQYF.

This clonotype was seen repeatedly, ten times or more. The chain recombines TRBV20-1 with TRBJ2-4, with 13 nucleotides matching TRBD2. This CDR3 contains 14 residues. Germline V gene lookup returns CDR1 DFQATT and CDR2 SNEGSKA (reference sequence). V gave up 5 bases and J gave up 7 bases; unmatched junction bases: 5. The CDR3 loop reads CSARGLAGLNIQYF. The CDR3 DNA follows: TGCAGTGCTCGGGGACTAGCGGGATTGAACATTCAGTACTTC.

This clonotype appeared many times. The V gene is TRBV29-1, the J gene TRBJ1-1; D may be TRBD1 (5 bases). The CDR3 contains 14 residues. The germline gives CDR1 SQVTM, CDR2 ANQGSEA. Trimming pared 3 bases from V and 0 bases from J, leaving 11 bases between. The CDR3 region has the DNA TGCAGCGTTGATGACAGAGGAATGAACACTGAAGCTTTCTTT. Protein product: CSVDDRGMNTEAFF.

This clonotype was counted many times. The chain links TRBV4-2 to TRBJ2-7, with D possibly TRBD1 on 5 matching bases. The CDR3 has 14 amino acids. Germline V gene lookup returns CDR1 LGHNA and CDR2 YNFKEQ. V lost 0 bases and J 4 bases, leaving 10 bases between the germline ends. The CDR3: CASSQEMGRYEQYF. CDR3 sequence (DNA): TGTGCCAGCAGCCAAGAGATGGGGCGGTACGAGCAGTACTTC.

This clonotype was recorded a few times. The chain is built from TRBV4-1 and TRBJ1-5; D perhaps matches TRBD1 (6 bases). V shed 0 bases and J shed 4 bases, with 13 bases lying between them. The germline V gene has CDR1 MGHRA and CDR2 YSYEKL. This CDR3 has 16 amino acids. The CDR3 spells CASSQDRTERNQPQHF. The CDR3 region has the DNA TGCGCCAGCAGCCAAGACAGGACAGAGAGAAATCAGCCCCAGCATTTT.

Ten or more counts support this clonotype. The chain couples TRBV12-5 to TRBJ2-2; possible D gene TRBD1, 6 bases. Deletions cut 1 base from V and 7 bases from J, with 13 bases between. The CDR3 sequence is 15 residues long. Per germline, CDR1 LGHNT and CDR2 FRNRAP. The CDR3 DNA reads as TGTGCTAGTGGTTTGGGCAGGGGATTCGGCGGGGAGCTGTTTTTT. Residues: CASGLGRGFGGELFF.

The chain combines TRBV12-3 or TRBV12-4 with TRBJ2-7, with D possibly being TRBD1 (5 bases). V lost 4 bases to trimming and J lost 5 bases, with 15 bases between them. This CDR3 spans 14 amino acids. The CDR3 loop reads CASSSPGLAHEQYF. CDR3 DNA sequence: TGTGCCAGCAGTTCCCCAGGGTTGGCCCACGAGCAGTACTTC.

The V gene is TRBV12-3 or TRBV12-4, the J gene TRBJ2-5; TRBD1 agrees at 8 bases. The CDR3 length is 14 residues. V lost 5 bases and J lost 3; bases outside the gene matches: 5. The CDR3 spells CASSRDRLEETQYF. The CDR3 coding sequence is TGTGCCAGCAGTCGGGACAGGTTGGAAGAGACCCAGTACTTC.

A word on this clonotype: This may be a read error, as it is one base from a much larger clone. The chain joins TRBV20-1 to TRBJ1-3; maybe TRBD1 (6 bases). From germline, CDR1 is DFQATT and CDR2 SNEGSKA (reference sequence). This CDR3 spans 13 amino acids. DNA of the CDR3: TGCATTGCTTCTACAGGGTCTGGAAACACCATATATTTT. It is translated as CIASTGSGNTIYF.

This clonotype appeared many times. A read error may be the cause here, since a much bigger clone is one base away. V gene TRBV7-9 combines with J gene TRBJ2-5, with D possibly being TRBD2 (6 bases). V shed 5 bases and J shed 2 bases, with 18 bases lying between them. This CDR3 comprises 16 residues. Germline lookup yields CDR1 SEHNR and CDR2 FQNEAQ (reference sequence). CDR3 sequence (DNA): TGTGCCAGCAGCCCCAGAGTTGGACTAATTCAAGAGACCCAGTACTTC. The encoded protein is CASSPRVGLIQETQYF.

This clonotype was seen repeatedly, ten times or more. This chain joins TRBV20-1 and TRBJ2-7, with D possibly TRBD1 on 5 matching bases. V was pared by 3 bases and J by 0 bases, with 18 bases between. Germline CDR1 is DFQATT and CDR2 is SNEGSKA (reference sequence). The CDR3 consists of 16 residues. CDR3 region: CSASIRRGSSSYEQYF. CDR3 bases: TGCAGTGCTAGTATCCGTAGGGGCTCCAGCTCCTACGAGCAGTACTTC.

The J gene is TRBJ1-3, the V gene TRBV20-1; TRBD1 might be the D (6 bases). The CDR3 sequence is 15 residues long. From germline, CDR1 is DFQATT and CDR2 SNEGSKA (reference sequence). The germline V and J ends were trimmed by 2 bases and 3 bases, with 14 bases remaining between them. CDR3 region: CSARPITGSGNTIYF. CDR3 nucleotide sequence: TGCAGTGCTAGACCTATTACAGGGAGTGGAAACACCATATATTTT.

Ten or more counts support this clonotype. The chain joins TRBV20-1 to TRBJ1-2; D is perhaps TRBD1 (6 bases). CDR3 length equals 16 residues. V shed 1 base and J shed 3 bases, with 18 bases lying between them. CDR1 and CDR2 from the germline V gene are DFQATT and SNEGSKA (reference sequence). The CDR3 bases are TGCAGTGCTAGAGTGGTCCAGAGGGGGGAGGACTATGGCTACACCTTC. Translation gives CSARVVQRGEDYGYTF.

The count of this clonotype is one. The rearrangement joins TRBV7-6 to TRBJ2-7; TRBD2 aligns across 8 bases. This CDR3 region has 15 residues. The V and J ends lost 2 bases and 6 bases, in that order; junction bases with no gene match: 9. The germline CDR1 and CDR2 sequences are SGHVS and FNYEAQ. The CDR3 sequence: CASSLSASGSREQYF. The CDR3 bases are TGTGCCAGCAGCTTAAGCGCTAGCGGGTCTCGCGAGCAGTACTTC.

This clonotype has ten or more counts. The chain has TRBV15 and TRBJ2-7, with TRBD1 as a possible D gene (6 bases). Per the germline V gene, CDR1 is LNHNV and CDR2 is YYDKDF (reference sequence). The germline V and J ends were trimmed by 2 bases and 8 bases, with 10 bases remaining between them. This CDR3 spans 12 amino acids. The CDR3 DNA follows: TGTGCCACCAGCAGAAACAGGGTGCAGCAGTACTTC. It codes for CATSRNRVQQYF.

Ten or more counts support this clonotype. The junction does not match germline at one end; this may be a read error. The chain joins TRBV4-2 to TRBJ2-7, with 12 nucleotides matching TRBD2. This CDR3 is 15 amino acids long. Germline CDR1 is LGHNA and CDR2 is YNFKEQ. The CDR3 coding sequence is TGCGCCAGCAGCCAAGGACTAGCGGGACCTTACGAGCAGTACTTC. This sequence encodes CASSQGLAGPYEQYF.

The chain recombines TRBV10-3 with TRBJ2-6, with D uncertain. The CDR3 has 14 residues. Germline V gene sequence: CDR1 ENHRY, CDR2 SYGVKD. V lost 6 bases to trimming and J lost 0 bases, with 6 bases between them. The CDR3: CAISGYSGANVLTF. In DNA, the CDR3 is TGTGCCATCAGCGGGTACTCTGGGGCCAACGTCCTGACTTTC.

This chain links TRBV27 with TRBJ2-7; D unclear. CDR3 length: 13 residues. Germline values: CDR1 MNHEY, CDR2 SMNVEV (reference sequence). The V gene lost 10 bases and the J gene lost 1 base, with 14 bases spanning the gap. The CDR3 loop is CAIKRLQSYEQYF. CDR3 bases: TGTGCCATCAAACGGCTCCAGTCCTACGAGCAGTACTTC.

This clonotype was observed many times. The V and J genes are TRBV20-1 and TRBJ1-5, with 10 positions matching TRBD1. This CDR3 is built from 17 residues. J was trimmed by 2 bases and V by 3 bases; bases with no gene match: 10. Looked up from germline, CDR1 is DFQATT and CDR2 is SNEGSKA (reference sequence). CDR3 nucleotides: TGCAGTGCTAGTTCCCCAAGACAGGGGGCAGGCAATCAGCCCCAGCATTTT. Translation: CSASSPRQGAGNQPQHF.

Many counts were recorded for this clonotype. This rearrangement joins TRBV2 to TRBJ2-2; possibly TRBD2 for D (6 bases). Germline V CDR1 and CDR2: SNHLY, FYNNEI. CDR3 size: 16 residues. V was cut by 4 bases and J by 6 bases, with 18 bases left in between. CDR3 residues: CASSGGLAAGAGELFF. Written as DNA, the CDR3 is TGTGCCAGCAGTGGGGGGTTAGCGGCTGGGGCCGGGGAGCTGTTTTTT.

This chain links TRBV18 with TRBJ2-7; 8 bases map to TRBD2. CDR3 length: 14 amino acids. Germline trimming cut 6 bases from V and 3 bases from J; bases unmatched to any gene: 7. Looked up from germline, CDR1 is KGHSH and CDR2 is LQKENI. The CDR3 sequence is CASSPGLAIYEQYF. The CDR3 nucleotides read TGTGCCAGCTCCCCTGGACTAGCCATCTACGAGCAGTACTTC.

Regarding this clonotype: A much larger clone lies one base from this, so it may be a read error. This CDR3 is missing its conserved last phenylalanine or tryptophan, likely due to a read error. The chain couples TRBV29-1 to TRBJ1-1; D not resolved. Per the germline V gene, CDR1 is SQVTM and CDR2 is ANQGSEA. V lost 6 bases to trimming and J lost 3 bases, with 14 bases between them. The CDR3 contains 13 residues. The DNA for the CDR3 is TGCAGCGTCCAACCCCACGGGGACACTGAAGCTTTCTAT. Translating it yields CSVQPHGDTEAFY.

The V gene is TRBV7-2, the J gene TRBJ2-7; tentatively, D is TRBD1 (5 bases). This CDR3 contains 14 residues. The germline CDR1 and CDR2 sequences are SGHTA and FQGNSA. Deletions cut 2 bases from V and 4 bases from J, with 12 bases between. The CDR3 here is CASSLQGIRYEQYF. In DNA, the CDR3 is TGTGCCAGCAGCTTACAGGGAATAAGGTACGAGCAGTACTTC. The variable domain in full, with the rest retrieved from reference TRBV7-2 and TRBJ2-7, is GAGVSQSPSNKVTEKGKDVELRCDPISGHTALYWYRQSLGQGLEFLIYFQGNSAPDKSGLPSDRFSAERTGGSVSTLTIQRTQQEDSAVYLCASSLQGIRYEQYFGPGTRLTVT.

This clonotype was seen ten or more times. CDR3 residues: CASSSRGSGDYEQYF. CDR3 DNA: TGCGCCAGCAGCTCCCGTGGTAGCGGGGACTACGAGCAGTACTTC. This chain uses TRBV5-1 with TRBJ2-7, with 8 bases that match TRBD2. CDR1 is SGHRS and CDR2 is YFSETQ in the germline V gene. The CDR3 is made up of 15 amino acids. Losses at the gene ends were 3 bases for V and 3 bases for J; bases not matched to a gene: 8.

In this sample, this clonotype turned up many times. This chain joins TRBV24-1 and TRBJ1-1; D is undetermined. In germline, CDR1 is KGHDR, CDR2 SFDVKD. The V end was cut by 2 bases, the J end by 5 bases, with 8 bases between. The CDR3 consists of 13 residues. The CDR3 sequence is CATSDYSVTEAFF. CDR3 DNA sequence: TGTGCCACCAGTGATTATTCGGTAACTGAAGCTTTCTTT.

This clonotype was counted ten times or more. The CDR3 sequence: CASSPRRNTEAFF. For the CDR3, the DNA is TGTGCCAGCAGCCCCCGTAGGAACACTGAAGCTTTCTTT. This chain connects TRBV14 to TRBJ1-1; D gene uncertain. Deletions cut 4 bases from V and 1 base from J, with 7 bases between. CDR1 is SGHDN, CDR2 FVKESK, per germline. The length of the CDR3 is 13 residues.